This T cell receptor (beta chain) was sequenced during a study of cytomegalovirus exposure and HLA in healthy donors. After removal of 7 bases from V and 4 bases from J, the junction contained 8 bases not matched to a gene. The CDR3 spans 14 residues. From germline, CDR1 is MNHEY and CDR2 SVGAGI. The PCR was carried out with 60 Vbeta primers and 13 Jbeta primers. Sequencing was performed with immunoSEQ multiplex PCR; in TCRdb, only in-frame clones are kept and a portion is missing. Of some 200,000 clones in the sample, 60% to 80% were seen once. The material sequenced was PBMCs. The clonotype originates from a man between 18 and 29 years old in good health and CMV-seronegative. The chain combines TRBV6-5 with TRBJ2-3; 7 nucleotides agree with TRBD1. CDR3 sequence (DNA): TGTGCCAGCAAAAGGGGGCCTCTTTCAGATACGCAGTATTTT. It specifies CASKRGPLSDTQYF.